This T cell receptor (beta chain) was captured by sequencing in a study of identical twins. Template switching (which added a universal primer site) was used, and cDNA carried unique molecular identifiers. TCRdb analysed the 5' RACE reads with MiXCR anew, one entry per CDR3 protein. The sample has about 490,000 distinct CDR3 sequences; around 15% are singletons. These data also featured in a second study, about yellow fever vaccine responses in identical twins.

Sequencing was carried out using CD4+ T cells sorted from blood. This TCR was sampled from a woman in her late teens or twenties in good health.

CDR3 sequence: CASSLGQGGIDTQYF. The DNA for the CDR3 is TGCGCCAGCAGCCTGGGACAGGGAGGGATAGATACGCAGTATTTT. The gene calls are TRBV4-1 and TRBJ2-3; 9 nucleotides match TRBD1. Germline V lookup: CDR1 MGHRA, CDR2 YSYEKL. The CDR3 consists of 15 residues. Trimming removed 4 bases from V and 5 bases from J; junction bases left unmatched: 7.